The rows below give T cell receptor beta chains drawn from one sample of a study of blood T cell repertoires in COVID-19. The data were produced by immunoSEQ multiplex PCR, yet TCRdb's version contains in-frame clones alone and is incomplete. The profile covers a few hundred thousand clones, with approximately 83% appearing a single time and roughly 4% taken by the ten largest. The sample taken for sequencing was PBMCs or T cells enriched from blood (not recorded which). The receptors were sampled from a woman under 40 who had recovered from COVID-19. Each CDR3 is given with its conserved first and last residue. Each record gives: D gene, clone size, J gene, V gene, CDR3 DNA, CDR3 protein. The D gene is left open where the match is weak. Size is stated for part of the rows, as once, few or many counts, or as a class when the clone is expanded.

d_call: .; clone_size: .; j_call: TRBJ1-3; v_call: TRBV28; cdr3_nt: TGTGCCAGCAGTTTTACCGATGTTGGACAGCGAAACACCATATATTTT; cdr3_aa: CASSFTDVGQRNTIYF
d_call: TRBD2; clone_size: once; j_call: TRBJ2-5; v_call: TRBV4-2; cdr3_nt: TGTGCCAGCAGCCAAGCCCCCCTAGCGGGACTCCAAGAGACCCAGTACTTC; cdr3_aa: CASSQAPLAGLQETQYF
d_call: TRBD1; clone_size: .; j_call: TRBJ1-2; v_call: TRBV19; cdr3_nt: TGTGCCAGTAGTATTTTTGGGACAGGGGAGGCGTTTGGCTACACCTTC; cdr3_aa: CASSIFGTGEAFGYTF
d_call: .; clone_size: .; j_call: TRBJ2-3; v_call: TRBV30; cdr3_nt: TGTGCCTGGAGTAGGGGGACGACAGATACGCAGTATTTT; cdr3_aa: CAWSRGTTDTQYF
d_call: .; clone_size: .; j_call: TRBJ2-1; v_call: TRBV9; cdr3_nt: TGTGCCAGCAGCGTAGACCCTAGCTGGGATGAGCAGTTCTTC; cdr3_aa: CASSVDPSWDEQFF
d_call: .; clone_size: few; j_call: TRBJ2-7; v_call: TRBV5-6; cdr3_nt: TGTGCCAGCAGCTCGGAGGCCGCGGGAGAGCAGTACTTC; cdr3_aa: CASSSEAAGEQYF
d_call: .; clone_size: .; j_call: TRBJ2-2; v_call: TRBV11-2; cdr3_nt: TGTGCCAGCAGCTTAGCTAGCGGCTACAGGGCAGGGACCGGGGAGCTGTTTTTT; cdr3_aa: CASSLASGYRAGTGELFF
d_call: .; clone_size: .; j_call: TRBJ1-5; v_call: TRBV30; cdr3_nt: TGTGCCTGGAGTGTATCCCTTCGGGCCCAGCATTTT; cdr3_aa: CAWSVSLRAQHF
d_call: .; clone_size: .; j_call: TRBJ2-2; v_call: TRBV5-4; cdr3_nt: TGTGCCAGCAACGTAGGGGTGAACACCGGGGAGCTGTTTTTT; cdr3_aa: CASNVGVNTGELFF
d_call: TRBD1; clone_size: once; j_call: TRBJ1-2; v_call: TRBV10-3; cdr3_nt: TGTGCCATCAGTCCCGGGACAGGGATCTCTTCGGGCTACACCTTC; cdr3_aa: CAISPGTGISSGYTF
d_call: TRBD1; clone_size: .; j_call: TRBJ1-3; v_call: TRBV27; cdr3_nt: TGTGCCAGCAGTATACGACAGGGTCTCGGAAACACCATATATTTT; cdr3_aa: CASSIRQGLGNTIYF
d_call: TRBD1; clone_size: .; j_call: TRBJ1-5; v_call: TRBV19; cdr3_nt: TGTGCCAGTAGTATTCCCCGGGACAGGAGAAGGGTGGGCAATCAGCCCCAGCATTTT; cdr3_aa: CASSIPRDRRRVGNQPQHF
d_call: TRBD1; clone_size: .; j_call: TRBJ2-1; v_call: TRBV5-4; cdr3_nt: TGTGCCAGCAGTCCCGGGACAGGCAGCATCAATGAGCAGTTCTTC; cdr3_aa: CASSPGTGSINEQFF
d_call: TRBD2; clone_size: .; j_call: TRBJ2-1; v_call: TRBV5-5; cdr3_nt: TGTGCCAGCACCCCCTTTAGCGGGATACGCAATGAGCAGTTCTTC; cdr3_aa: CASTPFSGIRNEQFF
d_call: .; clone_size: .; j_call: TRBJ1-5; v_call: TRBV5-1; cdr3_nt: TGCGCCAGCAGCTTGGACGGGGTAAATCAGCCCCAGCATTTT; cdr3_aa: CASSLDGVNQPQHF
d_call: TRBD1; clone_size: .; j_call: TRBJ1-2; v_call: TRBV30; cdr3_nt: TGTGCCTGGTCGACAGGGTATGGCTACACCTTC; cdr3_aa: CAWSTGYGYTF
d_call: .; clone_size: once; j_call: TRBJ2-3; v_call: TRBV2; cdr3_nt: TGTGCCAGCAGTCCGGGACAGCGGGGCACAGATACGCAGTATTTT; cdr3_aa: CASSPGQRGTDTQYF
d_call: TRBD2; clone_size: .; j_call: TRBJ2-3; v_call: TRBV7-9; cdr3_nt: TGTGCCAGCAGCTTGAGCTCCACCACGGCGGGAGGGCCAGATACGCAGTATTTT; cdr3_aa: CASSLSSTTAGGPDTQYF
d_call: .; clone_size: .; j_call: TRBJ2-2; v_call: TRBV11-2; cdr3_nt: TGTGCCAGCATCCCCCCAGTAAACACCGGGGAGCTGTTTTTT; cdr3_aa: CASIPPVNTGELFF
d_call: .; clone_size: .; j_call: TRBJ2-5; v_call: TRBV27; cdr3_nt: TGTGCCAGCAGTTTAGAGGAGACCCAGTACTTC; cdr3_aa: CASSLEETQYF
d_call: .; clone_size: once; j_call: TRBJ1-1; v_call: TRBV3-1/TRBV3-2; cdr3_nt: TGTGCCAGCAGCCAGGGAGGGGGTGGGACTGAAGCTTTCTTT; cdr3_aa: CASSQGGGGTEAFF
d_call: .; clone_size: .; j_call: TRBJ2-3; v_call: TRBV7-3; cdr3_nt: TGTGCCAGCAGTGTCCAAGGCGGATTTTCAGATACGCAGTATTTT; cdr3_aa: CASSVQGGFSDTQYF
d_call: .; clone_size: .; j_call: TRBJ2-2; v_call: TRBV21-1; cdr3_nt: TGTGCCAGCTACGGTCATGACAGGGGACTGAACACCGGGGAGCTGTTTTTT; cdr3_aa: CASYGHDRGLNTGELFF
d_call: .; clone_size: .; j_call: TRBJ1-1; v_call: TRBV7-9; cdr3_nt: TGTGCCAGCAGCTTAGAGGGAGTTGGGACTGAAGCTTTCTTT; cdr3_aa: CASSLEGVGTEAFF
d_call: TRBD1; clone_size: .; j_call: TRBJ1-2; v_call: TRBV6-5; cdr3_nt: TGTGCCAGTTCGCCAGACAGGGCTTATGGCTACACCTTC; cdr3_aa: CASSPDRAYGYTF
d_call: .; clone_size: .; j_call: TRBJ2-5; v_call: TRBV5-1; cdr3_nt: TGCGCCAGCAGCTCAGGGGAAGAGACCCAGTACTTC; cdr3_aa: CASSSGEETQYF
d_call: .; clone_size: .; j_call: TRBJ1-6; v_call: TRBV28; cdr3_nt: TGTGCCAGCAGTCAATTGGGCGGGGCCGGTAATTCACCCCTCCACTTT; cdr3_aa: CASSQLGGAGNSPLHF
d_call: .; clone_size: .; j_call: TRBJ1-2; v_call: TRBV30; cdr3_nt: TGTGCCTGTATTCAGGGGTCAAATGATGGCTACACCTTC; cdr3_aa: CACIQGSNDGYTF